One sample yielded the 14 T cell receptor beta chains listed below, sequenced in a study of shared clonotypes between healthy human individuals. Data came from immunoSEQ multiplex PCR; TCRdb stores just in-frame clones and leaves some out. The sample holds some 2.1 million clones; 85% to 95% are singletons and the top ten take more than 0.1%. Material for sequencing was naive CD4+ T cells sorted from blood. Stated subset: CD45RA+ positively selected. The receptors were sampled from a man aged 18 to 30 in good health.

This chain uses TRBV9 with TRBJ2-7; perhaps TRBD2 as D (6 bases). CDR3 length equals 15 residues. CDR1 is SGDLS and CDR2 is YYNGEE in the germline V gene. V lost 0 bases and J 5 bases, leaving 15 bases between the germline ends. CDR3: CASSVAGGTLDEQYF. DNA of the CDR3: TGTGCCAGCAGCGTAGCTGGAGGGACCCTTGACGAGCAGTACTTC.

In the case of this clone: Being one base from a much bigger clone, this may be a read error. In this CDR3 the conserved last residue, phenylalanine or tryptophan, is missing, so a read error is likely. The chain links TRBV19 to TRBJ2-7; the match to TRBD1 covers 7 bases. CDR3 length: 14 residues. V gave up 3 bases and J gave up 6 bases; unmatched junction bases: 8. Germline CDR1 is LNHDA and CDR2 is SQIVND (reference sequence). The CDR3 protein is CASSMATGIVEQYL. The DNA of the CDR3 is TGTGCCAGTAGTATGGCGACAGGGATTGTCGAGCAGTACCTC.

The chain uses TRBV27 and TRBJ1-6; 9 bases are a match to TRBD1. Germline V gene lookup returns CDR1 MNHEY and CDR2 SMNVEV (reference sequence). The CDR3 sequence is 14 residues long. The V segment lost 6 bases and the J segment 9 bases; nucleotides outside the gene matches: 6. In DNA, the CDR3 is TGTGCCAGCAGAGGAACAGGGGGCGGTTCACCCCTCCACTTT. It translates to CASRGTGGGSPLHF.

There are a few counts of this clone. The sample has other DNA sequences that encode this CDR3 too. The chain couples TRBV5-1 to TRBJ2-5; D call uncertain. The CDR3 is 11 residues long. CDR1 and CDR2 from the germline V gene are SGHRS and YFSETQ. V dropped 1 base and J dropped 5 bases, with 3 bases sitting between them. The CDR3 sequence is CASSLRETQYF. The CDR3, as DNA: TGCGCCAGCAGCTTGCGGGAGACCCAGTACTTC.

The chain joins TRBV29-1 to TRBJ2-4; D is uncertain. Trimming removed 7 bases from V and 0 bases from J, with 13 bases in between. The CDR3 extends over 14 amino acids. In germline, CDR1 is SQVTM, CDR2 ANQGSEA. In DNA form, the CDR3 reads TGCAGCGCCATGATTGGGATAGCCAAAAACATTCAGTACTTC. Its translation is CSAMIGIAKNIQYF.

The genes are TRBV30 and TRBJ2-7, with 7 positions matching TRBD1. J lost 3 bases, V lost 2 bases, and 4 bases had no gene match. Germline-derived CDR1 and CDR2 are GTSNPN and SVGIG (reference sequence). The CDR3 sequence is 13 residues long. The CDR3 nucleotides are TGTGCCTGGAGTTGGCCAGGGGGCTACGAGCAGTACTTC. This translates into CAWSWPGGYEQYF.

V is TRBV30 and J is TRBJ1-5; D call uncertain. The CDR3 has 14 residues. V dropped 3 bases and J dropped 3 bases, with 12 bases sitting between them. Germline CDR1 GTSNPN, CDR2 SVGIG (reference sequence). DNA for the CDR3: TGTGCCTGGAGCCCTGACGGTTACAATCAGCCCCAGCATTTT. It translates to CAWSPDGYNQPQHF.

This rearrangement joins TRBV5-1 to TRBJ2-7; D not resolved. The CDR3 totals 11 residues. V was shortened by 0 bases and J by 7 bases, with 5 bases between the two germline ends. From germline, CDR1 is SGHRS and CDR2 YFSETQ. In nucleotides, the CDR3 is TGCGCCAGCAGCTTGGCTCAGGAGCAGTACTTC. This translates into CASSLAQEQYF.

The gene calls are TRBV10-2 and TRBJ2-3; D ambiguous. The germline V gene encodes CDR1 WSHSY and CDR2 SAAADI. The CDR3 has 12 amino acids. The V end was cut by 7 bases, the J end by 0 bases, with 5 bases between. The CDR3 here is CASKASTDTQYF. CDR3 in DNA: TGCGCCAGCAAGGCTAGCACAGATACGCAGTATTTT.

This chain links TRBV14 with TRBJ2-1; no reliable D call. This CDR3 contains 14 residues. V was shortened by 4 bases and J by 9 bases, with 16 bases between the two germline ends. Germline V CDR1 and CDR2: SGHDN, FVKESK. The CDR3 reads CASSRGHLVAEQFF. In DNA, the CDR3 is TGTGCCAGCAGCCGTGGGCATTTGGTGGCTGAGCAGTTCTTC.

The chain couples TRBV9 to TRBJ2-3, with D possibly being TRBD2 (5 bases). CDR3 length equals 14 residues. Looked up from germline, CDR1 is SGDLS and CDR2 is YYNGEE. Trimming removed 3 bases from V and 0 bases from J, with 8 bases in between. CDR3 residues: CASSARLSTDTQYF. CDR3 DNA sequence: TGTGCCAGCAGCGCCAGACTAAGCACAGATACGCAGTATTTT.

This clone was observed a single time. V usage is TRBV12-2 and J usage is TRBJ1-4. TRBV12-2 is tagged as a pseudogene. This CDR3 is 18 amino acids long. DNA for the CDR3: TGTGCAAGTCGCTTAGAGAACTCCTGCCCTAGGTGCGGTGAAAAACTGTTTTTT. Protein sequence: CASRLENSCPRCGEKLFF.

The chain is built from TRBV5-4 and TRBJ2-1, with TRBD2 identical over 12 bases. This CDR3 comprises 16 residues. Germline loops: CDR1 SGHNT, CDR2 YYREEE (reference sequence). Losses at the gene ends were 3 bases for V and 3 bases for J; bases not matched to a gene: 4. The CDR3 coding sequence is TGTGCCAGCAGCTCGCCGGGACTAGCGGGCTACAATGAGCAGTTCTTC. Amino acids: CASSSPGLAGYNEQFF.

The chain links TRBV2 to TRBJ1-4, with 7 bases aligning to TRBD1. The V gene's germline CDR1 is SNHLY and CDR2 FYNNEI. V dropped 6 bases and J dropped 7; count of bases not matched to a gene: 8. CDR3 length: 14 amino acids. Here the CDR3 DNA reads TGTGCCAGCAGACTGACAGGGATAATTGAAAAACTGTTTTTT. Amino acids: CASRLTGIIEKLFF.